This T cell receptor (beta chain) is drawn from a study of blood T cells in healthy people across ages. Around 10 milliliters of peripheral blood were drawn from each donor. In its sample, this clonotype was seen a few times. Its antigen is undetermined. Overall study results and limits: Unsorted PBMCs prevented conclusive naive versus antigen-experienced comparison.

A second PCR of about 7 to 12 cycles used a sample-barcoded 5' primer and a J-beta primer mix. Researchers report that a template-switch adaptor with 12 random nucleotides tagged each cDNA molecule. Each CDR3 protein gets one entry after TCRdb re-called the 5' RACE reads with MiXCR. Of hundreds of thousands of distinct CDR3 sequences in the sample, roughly 49% are singletons; the top ten hold 30% to 35%. The germline CDR1 and CDR2 sequences are SGHTA and FQGNSA. V was pared by 5 bases and J by 4 bases, with 9 bases between. CDR3 size: 13 residues. The V call is TRBV7-2, the J call TRBJ2-4; D possibly corresponds to TRBD1 (5 bases). This TCR was sampled from a woman in her sixties or seventies in good health. Sequenced: blood. CDR3: CASSTRQKNIQYF. The CDR3 nucleotides are TGTGCCAGCAGCACTCGACAGAAAAACATTCAGTACTTC. The entire variable domain, with the rest obtained from reference TRBV7-2 and TRBJ2-4, is as follows: GAGVSQSPSNKVTEKGKDVELRCDPISGHTALYWYRQSLGQGLEFLIYFQGNSAPDKSGLPSDRFSAERTGGSVSTLTIQRTQQEDSAVYLCASSTRQKNIQYFGAGTRLSVL.